A single sample is the source of the 11 T cell receptor beta chains below, sequenced in a study of a mutant IDH1 vaccine in newly diagnosed glioma. Time point of the sample: week 11, during vaccination. The content of each vaccine dose was 300 ug of mutant IDH1 20-mer peptide, and topical imiquimod accompanied it. This table comes from immunoSEQ multiplex PCR, and its TCRdb copy is limited to in-frame clones, with some not included. The repertoire has 55,000 to 65,000 clones, 84% of them found once; the top ten carry 3% to 4.5%. The antigens these receptors bind are not known. The source was PBMCs, collected from a glioma patient whose treatment included an IDH1 peptide vaccine. The receptor set was obtained from a man aged 25-45 years with glioma.

The CDR3 nucleotides are TGTGCCAGCAGCTCCCGGGGGGGAAACACCATATATTTT. Translation gives CASSSRGGNTIYF. The J gene is TRBJ1-3, the V gene TRBV9; TRBD1 might be the D (5 bases). Per the germline V gene, CDR1 is SGDLS and CDR2 is YYNGEE. V was pared by 4 bases and J by 4 bases, with 9 bases between. The length of the CDR3 is 13 residues.

The count of this clone is one. Other DNA sequences in the same sample also yield this CDR3. The V call is TRBV7-2, the J call TRBJ2-5; TRBD1 aligns across 7 bases. This CDR3 contains 16 residues. Trimming at V came to 3 bases and at J to 5 bases, leaving 12 bases not matched to a gene. Germline lookup yields CDR1 SGHTA and CDR2 FQGNSA. The CDR3 nucleotides read TGTGCCAGCAGCTTGGTAGACAGGGCCAAGGTTGAGACCCAGTACTTC. Residues: CASSLVDRAKVETQYF.

V gene TRBV19 combines with J gene TRBJ1-1; D unresolved. V was cut by 6 bases and J by 0 bases, with 11 bases left in between. CDR3 length: 14 amino acids. From germline, CDR1 is LNHDA and CDR2 SQIVND (reference sequence). The chain's CDR3 is CASRGELVNTEAFF. The CDR3 nucleotides are TGTGCCAGTAGAGGCGAGCTTGTGAACACTGAAGCTTTCTTT. Drawing the rest from reference TRBV19 and TRBJ1-1, the complete variable domain is DGGITQSPKYLFRKEGQNVTLSCEQNLNHDAMYWYRQDPGQGLRLIYYSQIVNDFQKGDIAEGYSVSREKKESFPLTVTSAQKNPTAFYLCASRGELVNTEAFFGQGTRLTVV.

This clone was detected a few times. This rearrangement joins TRBV5-4 to TRBJ2-2; maybe TRBD1 (6 bases). The V gene lost 4 bases and the J gene lost 5 bases, with 18 bases spanning the gap. CDR3 length: 16 amino acids. Germline V gene sequence: CDR1 SGHNT, CDR2 YYREEE (reference sequence). CDR3 bases: TGTGCCAGCAGCCCGGGGACAAACCCGAGGACCGGGGAGCTGTTTTTT. It yields the protein CASSPGTNPRTGELFF.

The V and J genes are TRBV5-1 and TRBJ1-1; no definite D call. The CDR3 extends over 17 amino acids. V lost 4 bases, J lost 0 bases, and 19 bases lay in between. Germline V gives CDR1 SGHRS, CDR2 YFSETQ. The CDR3 sequence: CASSPGEEFFMNTEAFF. The CDR3 nucleotides read TGCGCCAGCAGCCCGGGAGAAGAATTTTTCATGAACACTGAAGCTTTCTTT. The whole variable domain, remainder taken from reference TRBV5-1 and TRBJ1-1, is KAGVTQTPRYLIKTRGQQVTLSCSPISGHRSVSWYQQTPGQGLQFLFEYFSETQRNKGNFPGRFSGRQFSNSRSEMNVSTLELGDSALYLCASSPGEEFFMNTEAFFGQGTRLTVV.

The V and J genes are TRBV5-1 and TRBJ2-1, with 7 nucleotides matching TRBD1. The CDR3 is 12 residues long. The junction had 10 bases not matched to a gene; V was cut back by 3 bases and J by 16 bases. CDR1 and CDR2 from the germline V gene are SGHRS and YFSETQ. For the CDR3, the DNA is TGCGCCAGCAGCTCCTCAGGGGGTCCCTCCTTCTTC. Amino acid sequence: CASSSSGGPSFF.

The gene calls are TRBV6-1 and TRBJ2-7; D is possibly TRBD2 (6 bases). Trimming cost V 5 bases and J 0 bases, with 14 bases left between them. CDR3 size: 15 residues. Germline CDR1 and CDR2: MNHNS and SASEGT. CDR3 loop: CASSTRTGSSYEQYF. CDR3 in DNA: TGTGCCAGCAGTACCCGGACCGGGAGCTCCTACGAGCAGTACTTC.

The V gene is TRBV7-9, the J gene TRBJ1-1; weak D call: TRBD1 (5 bases). V was trimmed by 4 bases and J by 6 bases, leaving 12 bases between them. The CDR3 has 13 amino acids. Germline CDR1 and CDR2: SEHNR and FQNEAQ (reference sequence). The CDR3 region is CASSSSGTAEAFF. The CDR3 DNA is TGTGCCAGCAGCTCCAGCGGGACTGCTGAAGCTTTCTTT.

The V gene is TRBV29-1, the J gene TRBJ2-6, with D hard to call. Germline loops: CDR1 SQVTM, CDR2 ANQGSEA. CDR3 length equals 14 residues. With 2 bases removed from V and 1 base from J, the gap between germline ends came to 6 bases. The CDR3 DNA follows: TGCAGCGTTGAACTGCAGTCTGGGGCCAACGTCCTGACTTTC. As protein: CSVELQSGANVLTF. Full variable domain (outside the CDR3, taken from reference TRBV29-1 and TRBJ2-6): SAVISQKPSRDICQRGTSLTIQCQVDSQVTMMFWYRQQPGQSLTLIATANQGSEATYESGFVIDKFPISRPNLTFSTLTVSNMSPEDSSIYLCSVELQSGANVLTFGAGSRLTVL.

The chain has TRBV30 and TRBJ2-2; 7 bases are shared with TRBD1. The germline V gene has CDR1 GTSNPN and CDR2 SVGIG (reference sequence). Trimming removed 2 bases from V and 6 bases from J; junction bases left unmatched: 9. This CDR3 has 15 amino acids. The CDR3, as DNA: TGTGCCTGGAGTATCGGACAGGCCGTCGCCGGGGAGCTGTTTTTT. As protein: CAWSIGQAVAGELFF. The whole variable domain, filled in from reference TRBV30 and TRBJ2-2, reads SQTIHQWPATLVQPVGSPLSLECTVEGTSNPNLYWYRQAAGRGLQLLFYSVGIGQISSEVPQNLSASRPQDRQFILSSKKLLLSDSGFYLCAWSIGQAVAGELFFGEGSRLTVL.

The chain carries TRBV9 and TRBJ1-2; D is ambiguous. Per the germline V gene, CDR1 is SGDLS and CDR2 is YYNGEE. V shed 3 bases and J shed 4 bases, with 22 bases lying between them. The CDR3 is made up of 17 amino acids. The CDR3 sequence: CASSGGPRNRATYGYTF. The CDR3 region has the DNA TGTGCCAGCAGCGGAGGCCCCCGGAACAGAGCGACCTATGGCTACACCTTC. Based on the CDR3 plus reference TRBV9 and TRBJ1-2, the full variable domain is DSGVTQTPKHLITATGQRVTLRCSPRSGDLSVYWYQQSLDQGLQFLIQYYNGEERAKGNILERFSAQQFPDLHSELNLSSLELGDSALYFCASSGGPRNRATYGYTFGSGTRLTVV.